This is a list of T cell receptor beta chains from one sample in a study of OX40 agonist ivuxolimab in advanced cancers. Clones were read by immunoSEQ multiplex PCR, and TCRdb kept only the in-frame ones, dropping some. The sample lists tens of thousands of clones, over 80% occurring once. The sample in question was CD4+ or CD8+ T cells sorted from blood, obtained in a trial of the OX40 agonist ivuxolimab. These receptors were collected from an adult with an advanced solid tumor such as melanoma, head and neck, liver or kidney cancer. Both conserved end residues are trimmed from each CDR3.

v_gene: TRBV20-1
CDR3aa: SAGPEETQY

v_gene: TRBV11-2
CDR3aa: ASSLEGALTEAF

v_gene: TRBV5-1
CDR3aa: ASSLGGPGARTDTQY

v_gene: TRBV7-9
CDR3aa: ASSMGGPVQGTQY

v_gene: TRBV18
CDR3aa: ASSQSRAQAGYT

v_gene: TRBV6-5
CDR3aa: ASSYGGGAPNNEQF

v_gene: TRBV6-1
CDR3aa: ASSDRPILLEQY

v_gene: TRBV30
CDR3aa: AWSQGAVYEQY

v_gene: TRBV11-3
CDR3aa: ASSSRTSLGNEQF

v_gene: TRBV5-4
CDR3aa: ASSSDRNQGGETQY

v_gene: TRBV7-3
CDR3aa: ASSLTGTDAGELF

v_gene: TRBV9
CDR3aa: ASSALIGNTIY

v_gene: TRBV28
CDR3aa: ASSSGQGYGNEKLF

v_gene: TRBV7-8
CDR3aa: ASSLVPSPRTDTQY